This T cell receptor beta chain was found in a study of T cells expressing NK-cell markers. Reanalyzing the 5' RACE reads, TCRdb keeps one entry per CDR3 protein, without DNA. Its table lists about 460,000 distinct CDR3 sequences. The CDR3 is 16 amino acids. Germline CDR1 reads MNHNS; CDR2 reads SASEGT. Sequenced material: blood T cells: a sorted CD56 or NKG2C T cell subset, CD4+ or CD8+ T cells, or bulk PBMC T cells (not recorded which). The clonotype originates from a woman in her fifties or sixties in good health. This chain connects TRBV6-1 to TRBJ2-1; TCRdb calls TRBD2, which cannot be checked without DNA. CDR3 in amino acids: CASRGLSGGSYNEQFF.